The T cell receptor (beta chain) described here comes from a study of blood T cell repertoires in COVID-19. Study information: The samples span acute and convalescent COVID-19 from the United States, Italy and Spain. The analysed material was cDNA or gDNA that came from T cells, B-cell-depleted T cells, or PBMCs.

As processed by the authors: Estimation of nucleated cell counts was performed using reference gene primer amplification. Some clones are missing from TCRdb's copy, which holds only in-frame ones; the method was immunoSEQ multiplex PCR. That table gives V, J and clone size, and the DNA gave D and trimming. The sample holds some 180,000 clones, approximately 89% seen once. V lost 4 bases and J 6 bases, leaving 17 bases between the germline ends. CDR1 and CDR2 from the germline V gene are SGHRS and YFSETQ. The CDR3 runs 14 residues. This chain uses TRBV5-1 with TRBJ2-7; D perhaps matches TRBD1 (6 bases). The receptor comes from a woman aged 60 to 75 with acute or convalescent COVID-19. The sequencing sample was made of peripheral blood. The CDR3 loop is CASSLTGLAGEQYF. For the CDR3, the DNA is TGCGCCAGCAGCCTTACAGGGTTAGCTGGCGAGCAGTACTTC.